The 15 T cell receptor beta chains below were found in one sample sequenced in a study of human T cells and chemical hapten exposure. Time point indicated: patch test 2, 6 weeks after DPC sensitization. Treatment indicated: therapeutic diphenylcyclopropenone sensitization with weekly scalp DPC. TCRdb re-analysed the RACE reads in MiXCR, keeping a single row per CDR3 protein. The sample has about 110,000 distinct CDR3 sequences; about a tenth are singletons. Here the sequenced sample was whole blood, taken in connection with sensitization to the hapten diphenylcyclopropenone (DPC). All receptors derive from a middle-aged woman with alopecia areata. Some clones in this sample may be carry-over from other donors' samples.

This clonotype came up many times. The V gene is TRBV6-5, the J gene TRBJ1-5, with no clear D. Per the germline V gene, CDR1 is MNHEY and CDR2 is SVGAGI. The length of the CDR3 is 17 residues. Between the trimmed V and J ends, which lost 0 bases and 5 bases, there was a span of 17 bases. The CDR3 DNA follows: TGTGCCAGCAGTTACTCAGCTCCCGGCAGATTGCATCAGCCCCAGCATTTT. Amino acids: CASSYSAPGRLHQPQHF.

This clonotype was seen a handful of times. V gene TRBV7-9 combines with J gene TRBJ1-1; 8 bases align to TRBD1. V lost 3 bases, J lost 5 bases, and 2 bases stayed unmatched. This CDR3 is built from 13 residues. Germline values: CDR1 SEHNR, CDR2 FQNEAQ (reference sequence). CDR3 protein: CASSFGQGTEAFF. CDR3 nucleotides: TGTGCCAGCAGCTTCGGACAGGGAACTGAAGCTTTCTTT.

CDR3 residues: CASRSDRSYEQYF. Written as DNA, the CDR3 is TGTGCCAGCAGATCGGACAGGTCCTACGAGCAGTACTTC. This chain connects TRBV6-5 to TRBJ2-7; 7 positions match TRBD1. The germline V gene has CDR1 MNHEY and CDR2 SVGAGI. The CDR3 consists of 13 residues. V was clipped by 6 bases and J by 1 base; unmatched bases: 3.

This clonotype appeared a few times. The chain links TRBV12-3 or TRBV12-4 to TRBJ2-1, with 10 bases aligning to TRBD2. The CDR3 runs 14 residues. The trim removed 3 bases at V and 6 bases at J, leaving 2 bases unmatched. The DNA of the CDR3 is TGTGCCAGCAGTTTCGCTAGCGGGGGCAATGAGCAGTTCTTC. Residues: CASSFASGGNEQFF.

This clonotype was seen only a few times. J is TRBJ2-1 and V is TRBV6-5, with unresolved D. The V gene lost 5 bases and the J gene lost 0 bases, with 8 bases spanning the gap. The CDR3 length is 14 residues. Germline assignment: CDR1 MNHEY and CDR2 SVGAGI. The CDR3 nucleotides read TGTGCCAGCAGTACTCACCGCTCCTACAATGAGCAGTTCTTC. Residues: CASSTHRSYNEQFF.

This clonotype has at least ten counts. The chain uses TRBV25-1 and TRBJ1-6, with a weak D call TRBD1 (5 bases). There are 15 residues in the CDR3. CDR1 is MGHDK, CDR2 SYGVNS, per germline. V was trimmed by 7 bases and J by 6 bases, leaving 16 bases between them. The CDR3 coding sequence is TGTGCCAGCACCCCCGGGGCTTCTTTTAATTCACCCCTCCACTTT. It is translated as CASTPGASFNSPLHF.

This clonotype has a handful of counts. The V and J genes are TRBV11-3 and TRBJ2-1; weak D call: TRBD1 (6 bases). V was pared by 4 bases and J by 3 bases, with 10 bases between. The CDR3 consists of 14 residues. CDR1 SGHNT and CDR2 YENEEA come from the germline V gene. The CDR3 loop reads CASSSDRFYNEQFF. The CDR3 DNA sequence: TGTGCCAGCAGCTCCGACAGGTTCTACAATGAGCAGTTCTTC.

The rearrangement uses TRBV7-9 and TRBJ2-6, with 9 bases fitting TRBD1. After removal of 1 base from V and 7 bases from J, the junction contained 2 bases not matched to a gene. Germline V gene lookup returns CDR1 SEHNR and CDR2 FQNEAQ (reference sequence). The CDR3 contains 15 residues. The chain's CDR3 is CASSLDRGQANVLTF. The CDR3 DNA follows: TGTGCCAGCAGCTTAGACAGGGGGCAAGCCAACGTCCTGACTTTC.

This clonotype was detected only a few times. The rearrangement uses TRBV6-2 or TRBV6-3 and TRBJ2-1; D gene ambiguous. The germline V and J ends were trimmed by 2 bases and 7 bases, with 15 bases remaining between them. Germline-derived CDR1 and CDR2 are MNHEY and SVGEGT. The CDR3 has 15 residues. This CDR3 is CASSYPLGLANEQFF. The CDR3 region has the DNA TGTGCCAGCAGTTACCCTTTAGGGCTGGCTAATGAGCAGTTCTTC.

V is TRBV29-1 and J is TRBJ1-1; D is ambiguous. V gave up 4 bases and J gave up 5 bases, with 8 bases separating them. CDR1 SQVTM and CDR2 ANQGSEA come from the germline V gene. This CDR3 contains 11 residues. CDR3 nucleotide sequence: TGCAGCGTTGTACCGGGGACTGAAGCTTTCTTT. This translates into CSVVPGTEAFF. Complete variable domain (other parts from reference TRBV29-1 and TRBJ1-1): SAVISQKPSRDICQRGTSLTIQCQVDSQVTMMFWYRQQPGQSLTLIATANQGSEATYESGFVIDKFPISRPNLTFSTLTVSNMSPEDSSIYLCSVVPGTEAFFGQGTRLTVV.

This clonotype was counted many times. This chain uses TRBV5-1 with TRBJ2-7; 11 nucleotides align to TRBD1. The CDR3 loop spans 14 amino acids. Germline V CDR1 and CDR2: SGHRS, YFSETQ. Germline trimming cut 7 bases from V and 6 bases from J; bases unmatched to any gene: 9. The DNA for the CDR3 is TGCGCCAGCGCTACCGGGACAGGGGGGTCCGAGCAGTACTTC. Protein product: CASATGTGGSEQYF.

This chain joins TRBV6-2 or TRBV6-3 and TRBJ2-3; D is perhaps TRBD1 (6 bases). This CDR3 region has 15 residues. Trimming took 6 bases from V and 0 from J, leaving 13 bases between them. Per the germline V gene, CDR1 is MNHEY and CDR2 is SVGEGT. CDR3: CASRSGTSSTDTQYF. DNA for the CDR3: TGTGCCAGCAGGTCCGGGACAAGTAGCACAGATACGCAGTATTTT.

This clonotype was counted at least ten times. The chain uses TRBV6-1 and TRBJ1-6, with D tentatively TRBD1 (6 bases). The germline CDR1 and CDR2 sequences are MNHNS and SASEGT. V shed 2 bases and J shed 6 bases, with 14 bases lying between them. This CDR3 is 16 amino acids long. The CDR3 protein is CASSEWRGSANSPLHF. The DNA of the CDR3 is TGTGCCAGCAGTGAATGGAGGGGGAGTGCTAATTCACCCCTCCACTTT.

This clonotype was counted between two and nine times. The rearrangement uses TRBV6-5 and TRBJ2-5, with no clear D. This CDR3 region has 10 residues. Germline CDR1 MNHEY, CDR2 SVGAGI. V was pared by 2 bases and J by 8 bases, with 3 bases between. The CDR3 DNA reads TGTGCCAGCAGTTACGGTACCCAGTACTTC. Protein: CASSYGTQYF.

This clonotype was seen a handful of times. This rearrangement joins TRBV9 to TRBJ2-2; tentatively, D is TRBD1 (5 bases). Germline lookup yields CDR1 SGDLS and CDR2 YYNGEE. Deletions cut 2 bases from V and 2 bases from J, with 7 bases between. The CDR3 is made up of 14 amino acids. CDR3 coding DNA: TGTGCCAGCAGCGTCGGACAAAACACCGGGGAGCTGTTTTTT. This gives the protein CASSVGQNTGELFF.